The clone carrying this T cell receptor beta chain has just a few counts. Germline V gives CDR1 SGHRS, CDR2 YFSETQ. The CDR3 contains 16 residues. The ends lost 0 bases at V and 6 bases at J; junction bases unmatched: 8. The sample originates from a study of cytomegalovirus exposure and HLA in healthy donors. It was with 60 Vbeta and 13 Jbeta primers that the PCR ran. The data were produced by immunoSEQ multiplex PCR, yet TCRdb's version contains in-frame clones alone and is incomplete. The profile shows approximately 150,000 clones, 65% to 80% of them singletons. The source of this sequence is a male donor in good health and CMV-seronegative. The sequencing input was PBMCs. The V and J genes are TRBV5-1 and TRBJ1-5, with TRBD1 matching 8 bases. CDR3 DNA: TGCGCCAGCAGCTTGGCCGAGACAGGGGTTCCTCAGCCCCAGCATTTT. It yields the protein CASSLAETGVPQPQHF.